A single sample is the source of the 19 T cell receptor beta chains below, sequenced in a study of sequential checkpoint blockade in melanoma. Treatment described: randomized to nivolumab then ipilimumab (arm A) or the reverse (arm B). Generated by immunoSEQ multiplex PCR, the TCRdb table keeps only in-frame clones and is missing some. This repertoire shows some 8,000 clones, about 88% found once; its top ten account for about 15%. This sample comprised CD8+ T cells sorted from blood (inferred from file names), obtained from a patient given nivolumab and ipilimumab in sequence. Source of these receptors: a human donor with melanoma.

The chain combines TRBV5-4 with TRBJ2-1, with 7 bases lining up with TRBD2. Germline CDR1 SGHNT, CDR2 YYREEE (reference sequence). With 9 bases clipped from V and 4 bases from J, the junction kept 7 bases outside the gene matches. The CDR3 length is 13 residues. CDR3 residues: CATISGPYNEQFF. In DNA form, the CDR3 reads TGTGCCACCATTAGCGGGCCTTACAATGAGCAGTTCTTC.

This chain uses TRBV27 with TRBJ2-7; tentative D call: TRBD1 (5 bases). Trimming took 0 bases from V and 6 from J, leaving 9 bases between them. This CDR3 comprises 13 residues. The germline V gene has CDR1 MNHEY and CDR2 SMNVEV (reference sequence). The CDR3, as DNA: TGTGCCAGCAGTTTATCGGCAGGGCGCGAGCAGTACGTC. Protein: CASSLSAGREQYV.

V and J are TRBV27 and TRBJ1-5; D remains ambiguous. Germline CDR1 reads MNHEY; CDR2 reads SMNVEV (reference sequence). Trimming stripped 5 bases from V and 0 bases from J, with 14 bases between. CDR3 length equals 16 residues. CDR3 nucleotides: TGTGCCAGCAGTGCCTGGGCACCTAATAGCAATCAGCCCCAGCATTTT. Translation gives CASSAWAPNSNQPQHF.

The rearrangement joins TRBV7-9 to TRBJ1-5, with TRBD1 matching 7 bases. The CDR3 loop spans 15 amino acids. In germline, CDR1 is SEHNR, CDR2 FQNEAQ (reference sequence). Trimming took 5 bases from V and 2 from J; bases not matched to a gene: 6. The CDR3 coding sequence is TGTGCCAGCAGCGGAATCGACAGGGGCAATCAGCCCCAGCATTTT. Protein product: CASSGIDRGNQPQHF.

The CDR3 DNA reads as TGCGCCAGCAGCATAGCCGGGACAGTGAACACTGAAGCTTTCTTT. As protein: CASSIAGTVNTEAFF. The V call is TRBV5-1, the J call TRBJ1-1; TRBD1 agrees at 7 bases. Looked up from germline, CDR1 is SGHRS and CDR2 is YFSETQ. Trimming cost V 4 bases and J 0 bases; bases outside gene matches: 6. The length of the CDR3 is 15 residues.

The chain recombines TRBV7-3 with TRBJ1-1; D is undetermined. CDR1 SGHTA and CDR2 FQGTGA come from the germline V gene. The CDR3 runs 12 residues. V gave up 7 bases and J gave up 8 bases, with 14 bases separating them. CDR3 coding DNA: TGTGCCAGCACCGACGACTACCAAGAAGCTTTCTTT. This translates into CASTDDYQEAFF.

The gene calls are TRBV5-4 and TRBJ2-7; tentatively, D is TRBD1 (6 bases). V gave up 4 bases and J gave up 4 bases, with 9 bases separating them. The CDR3 covers 12 residues. Germline values: CDR1 SGHNT, CDR2 YYREEE (reference sequence). CDR3 DNA sequence: TGTGCCAGCAGCCGCCAGGGGTACGAGCAGTACGTC. It encodes CASSRQGYEQYV.

CDR3 nucleotides: TGTGCCAGCAGCTTAGGAGCGGGCGGGATCTTTTACGAGCAGTACGTC. Translation gives CASSLGAGGIFYEQYV. The chain employs TRBV11-2 and TRBJ2-7, with D possibly being TRBD2 (6 bases). Germline V CDR1 and CDR2: SGHAT, FQNNGV. The CDR3 runs 16 residues. V dropped 1 base and J dropped 4 bases, with 17 bases sitting between them.

V is TRBV4-3 and J is TRBJ2-5, with 9 bases fitting TRBD1. The V gene's germline CDR1 is LGHNA and CDR2 YSLEER. V was clipped by 0 bases and J by 3 bases; unmatched bases: 11. The CDR3 runs to 18 residues. The CDR3 protein is CASSQEAAGTGYEETQYF. For the CDR3, the DNA is TGCGCCAGCAGCCAAGAGGCCGCCGGGACAGGGTACGAAGAGACCCAGTACTTC.

This clone has only one observation. The chain couples TRBV6-5 to TRBJ2-7; 7 nucleotides line up with TRBD2. This CDR3 region has 16 residues. Germline V gene sequence: CDR1 MNHEY, CDR2 SVGAGI. The J segment lost 2 bases and the V segment lost 2 bases, leaving 9 bases of the junction unmatched. The CDR3, as DNA: TGTGCCAGCAGTTACACTCTAGCGGACCCAACCTACGAGCAGTACTTC. Protein: CASSYTLADPTYEQYF.

This clone was recorded once. The chain employs TRBV9 and TRBJ1-5, with D possibly being TRBD1 (6 bases). This CDR3 region has 14 residues. The germline V gene has CDR1 SGDLS and CDR2 YYNGEE. The V end was cut by 0 bases, the J end by 4 bases, with 8 bases between. CDR3 region: CASSVGGTNQPQHF. In DNA, the CDR3 is TGTGCCAGCAGCGTAGGGGGGACAAATCAGCCCCAGCATTTT.

CDR3: CASSYELNQPQHF. CDR3 coding DNA: TGTGCCAGCAGCTACGAGCTTAATCAGCCCCAGCATTTT. V gene TRBV7-6 combines with J gene TRBJ1-5; D not resolved. Per the germline V gene, CDR1 is SGHVS and CDR2 is FNYEAQ. The CDR3 loop spans 13 amino acids. Trimming took 4 bases from V and 4 from J, leaving 8 bases between them.

The chain combines TRBV5-6 with TRBJ1-5; D might be TRBD1 (5 bases). Looked up from germline, CDR1 is SGHDT and CDR2 is YYEEEE. CDR3 length: 13 residues. Trimming removed 0 bases from V and 6 bases from J, with 7 bases in between. As DNA, the CDR3 is TGTGCCAGCAGCTTGGGGGGGGTTCAGCCCCAGCATTTT. It translates to CASSLGGVQPQHF.

The rearrangement joins TRBV19 to TRBJ1-2, with D tentatively TRBD1 (6 bases). CDR3 size: 14 residues. Germline V gene lookup returns CDR1 LNHDA and CDR2 SQIVND (reference sequence). V was clipped by 3 bases and J by 3 bases, with 11 bases between them. As DNA, the CDR3 is TGTGCCAGTAGTATGCCTGGGGGCGACTATGGCTACACCTTC. Its translation: CASSMPGGDYGYTF.

V gene TRBV7-5 combines with J gene TRBJ2-7; the D segment call TRBD1 is taken from the table without a DNA check. TRBV7-5 constitutes a pseudogene. The CDR3 runs 17 residues. CDR3 sequence reads: CARSLSSGQGISYEQYV. The CDR3, as DNA: TGTGCCAGAAGCTTAAGCAGCGGACAGGGGATTTCCTACGAGCAGTACGTC.

This chain connects TRBV19 to TRBJ2-7, with 8 bases that match TRBD1. This CDR3 is built from 15 residues. Germline CDR1 is LNHDA and CDR2 is SQIVND (reference sequence). After removal of 5 bases from V and 5 bases from J, the junction contained 11 bases not matched to a gene. For the CDR3, the DNA is TGTGCCAGTAGTCGGACGCTCAGGGGGCTAAACGAGCAGTACGTC. Amino acid sequence: CASSRTLRGLNEQYV.

This clone appeared a few times. The genes are TRBV9 and TRBJ1-1; D uncertain. This CDR3 contains 12 residues. Germline V CDR1 and CDR2: SGDLS, YYNGEE. V was trimmed by 3 bases and J by 5 bases, leaving 8 bases between them. CDR3 amino acids: CASSGVGTEAFF. CDR3 DNA: TGTGCCAGCAGCGGGGTCGGGACTGAAGCTTTCTTT. Drawing the rest from reference TRBV9 and TRBJ1-1, the complete variable domain is DSGVTQTPKHLITATGQRVTLRCSPRSGDLSVYWYQQSLDQGLQFLIQYYNGEERAKGNILERFSAQQFPDLHSELNLSSLELGDSALYFCASSGVGTEAFFGQGTRLTVV.

This sequence joins TRBV15 and TRBJ1-4; possible D gene TRBD1, 6 bases. CDR1 LNHNV and CDR2 YYDKDF come from the germline V gene (reference sequence). V lost 0 bases to trimming and J lost 0 bases, with 17 bases between them. The CDR3 spans 19 residues. The CDR3 reads CATSRDAGALWTTNEKLFF. The CDR3 DNA sequence: TGTGCCACCAGCAGAGATGCGGGGGCCCTATGGACAACTAATGAAAAACTGTTTTTT.

The chain joins TRBV29-1 to TRBJ1-3, with D unresolved. Trimming cost V 4 bases and J 4 bases, with 11 bases left between them. CDR1 and CDR2 (germline): SQVTM, ANQGSEA. The CDR3 runs 13 residues. CDR3 coding DNA: TGCAGCGTTGTAGAGGGAGGCGGAAACACCATATATTTT. Protein sequence: CSVVEGGGNTIYF.